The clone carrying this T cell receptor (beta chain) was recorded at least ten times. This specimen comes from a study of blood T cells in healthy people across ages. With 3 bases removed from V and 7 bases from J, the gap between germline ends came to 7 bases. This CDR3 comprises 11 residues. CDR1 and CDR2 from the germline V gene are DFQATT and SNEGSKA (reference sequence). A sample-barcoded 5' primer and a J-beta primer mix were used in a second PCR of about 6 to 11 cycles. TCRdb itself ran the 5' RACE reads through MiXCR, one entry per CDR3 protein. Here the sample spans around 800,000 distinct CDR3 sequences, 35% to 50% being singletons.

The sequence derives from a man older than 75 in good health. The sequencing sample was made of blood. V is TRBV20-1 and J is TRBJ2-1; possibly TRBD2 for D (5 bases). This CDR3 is CSASRGNEQFF. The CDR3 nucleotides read TGCAGTGCTAGTCGCGGGAATGAGCAGTTCTTC.